This T cell receptor (beta chain) derives from a study of cytomegalovirus exposure and HLA in healthy donors. Both 60 Vbeta primers and 13 Jbeta primers went into the PCR. TCRdb's copy holds only in-frame clones and misses some; the assay was immunoSEQ multiplex PCR. The repertoire includes over 110,000 clones, roughly 80% of them detected once, and approximately 10% sits in the top ten. V was pared by 3 bases and J by 1 base, with 9 bases between. This CDR3 is built from 15 residues. Germline V gives CDR1 SGHTA, CDR2 FQGTGA. Study-level findings and limits: High specificity and sensitivity for cytomegalovirus status were reported for the classifier.

The count of this clone is one. What it binds is not known. Material for sequencing was PBMCs. This rearrangement joins TRBV7-3 to TRBJ2-2; weak D call: TRBD2 (6 bases). The clonotype was recovered from a woman aged 50 to 65 in good health and CMV-seropositive. In DNA, the CDR3 is TGTGCCAGCAGCTTTGGAGGGCTGAACACCGGGGAGCTGTTTTTT. Amino acid sequence: CASSFGGLNTGELFF.